This TCR beta chain was found in a study of CD8 T cells in ankylosing spondylitis. Study-level findings and limits: Disease-linked clones, CD8+, were relatively rare in peripheral blood.

Making use of molecular barcodes, quantitative 5'-RACE generated TCR beta libraries. TCRdb fed the 5' RACE reads into MiXCR, producing one record per CDR3 protein. The sample has 250,000 to 350,000 distinct CDR3 sequences, 20% seen once. This clonotype came up many times. What it binds is not known. Trimming took 4 bases from V and 5 from J; bases not matched to a gene: 1. The CDR3 contains 12 residues. Germline CDR1 is SQVTM and CDR2 is ANQGSEA. Sequenced material: blood, either unsorted or a sorted T cell fraction (not recorded which). The clonotype originates from a male donor with ankylosing spondylitis or in good health (not recorded which). J is TRBJ2-5 and V is TRBV29-1; 10 bases match TRBD2. CDR3 in amino acids: CSVGLAGETQYF. CDR3 DNA: TGCAGCGTTGGACTAGCGGGTGAGACCCAGTACTTC.